Included here is one T cell receptor (beta chain) sequence, with context. The repertoire was sequenced with immunoSEQ multiplex PCR; TCRdb's copy has only in-frame clones and lacks some. The data hold some 59,000 clones, with about nine tenths observed a single time. The data were taken from a study of OX40 agonist ivuxolimab in advanced cancers. The wider study: The dose-escalation group included hepatocellular carcinoma, melanoma, renal cell carcinoma and head and neck cancer.

This CDR3 has 16 amino acids. With 0 bases removed from V and 0 bases from J, the gap between germline ends came to 8 bases. Germline-derived CDR1 and CDR2 are LGHNA and YNFKEQ. This chain links TRBV4-2 with TRBJ1-4, with unresolved D. This TCR was recovered from an adult with an advanced solid tumor such as melanoma, head and neck, liver or kidney cancer. Sequencing used CD4+ or CD8+ T cells sorted from blood, obtained in a trial of the OX40 agonist ivuxolimab. In DNA form, the CDR3 reads TGTGCCAGCAGCCAAGATCTCTCAGCAACTAATGAAAAACTGTTTTTT. Translating gives CASSQDLSATNEKLFF.